This TCR beta chain was profiled in a study of cytotoxic CD8 clonotypes in ibrutinib-treated CLL. Regarding the study as a whole: Clonality showed a rise at ibrutinib response that reversed toward baseline at progression. The public clonotypes identified were infrequent and showed contraction or stability on treatment. Sampling schedules were unmatched across sustained-remission and progressing patients.

Assay: immunoSEQ multiplex PCR; the TCRdb copy retains only in-frame clones and omits some. The sample carries roughly 250,000 clones, 70% recorded once. Cryopreserved PBMCs yielded approximately 2 micrograms of genomic DNA for TCR beta libraries. CDR1 and CDR2 (germline): MDHEN, SYDVKM. The CDR3 runs 13 residues. The V gene lost 7 bases and the J gene lost 2 bases, with 9 bases spanning the gap. This clone was seen a few times. Its antigen is not known. The chain links TRBV28 to TRBJ1-5; no clear D. This receptor was obtained from a human donor with chronic lymphocytic leukemia. The sample consisted of PBMCs, taken after 24 months of ibrutinib treatment. The CDR3 DNA reads as TGTGCCAGCACCCTATCGGGCAATCAGCCCCAGCATTTT. Translation: CASTLSGNQPQHF.